This TCR beta chain derives from a study of blood T cell repertoires in COVID-19. CDR3 size: 16 residues. J lost 2 bases, V lost 5 bases, and 10 bases had no gene match. In germline, CDR1 is SGHTA, CDR2 FQGNSA. Participant ages covered about 18 to 89 years across some 25 US areas. Donors in Cohort 3 counted as recovered after two negative PCRs, clearance, or symptom resolution. In the authors' methods: Scientists estimated how many nucleated cells there were by amplifying reference gene primers. Sequencing used immunoSEQ multiplex PCR; TCRdb keeps in-frame clones, though not all of them. V and J calls and clone size are as listed in that table; D and trimming were resolved from the DNA. The sample holds about 330,000 clones, around 87% seen once.

The source material was PBMCs or T cells enriched from blood (not recorded which). The chain is built from TRBV7-2 and TRBJ2-3; 7 nucleotides match TRBD2. This TCR derives from a woman aged 25-40 years who had recovered from COVID-19. The CDR3 DNA reads TGTGCCAGCAGCCCCCGTGGGAGGGGCTACACAGATACGCAGTATTTT. Translation: CASSPRGRGYTDTQYF. Supplemented by reference TRBV7-2 and TRBJ2-3, the full variable domain reads GAGVSQSPSNKVTEKGKDVELRCDPISGHTALYWYRQSLGQGLEFLIYFQGNSAPDKSGLPSDRFSAERTGGSVSTLTIQRTQQEDSAVYLCASSPRGRGYTDTQYFGPGTRLTVL.